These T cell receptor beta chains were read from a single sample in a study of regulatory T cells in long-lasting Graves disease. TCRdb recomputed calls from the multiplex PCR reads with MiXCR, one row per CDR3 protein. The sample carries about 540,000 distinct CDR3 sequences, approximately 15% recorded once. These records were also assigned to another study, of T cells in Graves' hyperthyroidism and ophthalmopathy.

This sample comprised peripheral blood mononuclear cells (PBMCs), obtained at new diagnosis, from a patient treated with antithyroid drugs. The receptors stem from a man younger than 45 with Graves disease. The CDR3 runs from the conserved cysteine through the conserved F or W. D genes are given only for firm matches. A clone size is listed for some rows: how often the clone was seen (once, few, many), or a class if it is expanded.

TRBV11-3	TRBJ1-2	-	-	TGTGCCAGCAGCCCTCAAGGAGGGGCTAACTATGGCTACACCTTC	CASSPQGGANYGYTF
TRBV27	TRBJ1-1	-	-	TGTGCCAGCAGAGACGGTCCGGGACCAAAGGGGACTGAAGCTTTCTTT	CASRDGPGPKGTEAFF
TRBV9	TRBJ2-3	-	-	TGTGCCAGCACGCGTGGGGGAGAGAGCACAGATACGCAGTATTTT	CASTRGGESTDTQYF
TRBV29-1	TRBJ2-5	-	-	TGCAGCGTTGAAGTTCTGGTCCGGGAGACCCAGTACTTC	CSVEVLVRETQYF
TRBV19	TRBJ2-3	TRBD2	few	TGTGCCAGTAGTATGCGGTGGAGCGGGAGAGAAAGAGATACGCAGTATTTT	CASSMRWSGRERDTQYF
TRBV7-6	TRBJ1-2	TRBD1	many	TGTGCCAGCAGCTTAGTGTCAGGGGGTGGCTACACCTTC	CASSLVSGGGYTF
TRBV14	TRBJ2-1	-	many	TGTGCCAGCAGCCGGTTAGGGGCTAGCTCCTACAATGAGCAGTTCTTC	CASSRLGASSYNEQFF
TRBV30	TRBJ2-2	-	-	TGTGCCTCCGAAACCAGGGGGGGACTAGGTAACACCGGGGAGCTGTTTTTT	CASETRGGLGNTGELFF
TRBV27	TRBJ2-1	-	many	TGTGCCACCCGGGCAGCCGATTACAATGAGCAGTTCTTC	CATRAADYNEQFF
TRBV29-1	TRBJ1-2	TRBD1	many	TGCAGCGTCGAGGGACAGGTGGGCGGCTACACCTTC	CSVEGQVGGYTF
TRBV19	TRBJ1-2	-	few	TGTGCCAGTACGGGGGGGGCCCATGGCTACACCTTC	CASTGGAHGYTF
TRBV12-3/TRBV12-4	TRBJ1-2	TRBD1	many	TGTGCCAGCACTCGGGACAGGAGTATGGGCTACACCTTC	CASTRDRSMGYTF
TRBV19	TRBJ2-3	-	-	TGTGCCAGTAGTATACGAGGTCAGGGGAGTCCAGATACGCAGTATTTT	CASSIRGQGSPDTQYF
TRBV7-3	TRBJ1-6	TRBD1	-	TGTGCCAGCAGTGCCACCGGGACAGGGCACTCACCCCTCCACTTT	CASSATGTGHSPLHF
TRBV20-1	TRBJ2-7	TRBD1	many	TGCAGTGCTAGCAGGACAGGGGCTTGGTACGAGCAGTACTTC	CSASRTGAWYEQYF
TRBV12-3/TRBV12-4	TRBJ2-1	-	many	TGTGCCAGCTCGTTATGGGATGTGGCGGTATCCTACAATGAGCAGTTCTTC	CASSLWDVAVSYNEQFF
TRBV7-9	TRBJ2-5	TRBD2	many	TGTGCCAGCAGCTCGACTAGCCTAGAGACCCAGTACTTC	CASSSTSLETQYF
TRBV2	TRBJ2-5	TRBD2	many	TGTGCCAGCAGTGACGGCGCGGGAGCAGAGACCCAGTACTTC	CASSDGAGAETQYF
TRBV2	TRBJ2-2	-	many	TGTGCCTCCTCAGAGAGTCCCACCGGGGAGCTGTTTTTT	CASSESPTGELFF
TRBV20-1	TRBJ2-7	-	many	TGCAGTGCTAGAGGGGGCGTCGAGCAGTACTTC	CSARGGVEQYF
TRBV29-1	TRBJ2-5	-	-	TGCAGCGTTCCCCTCGGGGGATTTGGCCAAGAGACCCAGTACTTC	CSVPLGGFGQETQYF
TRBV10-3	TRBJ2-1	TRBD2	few	TGTGCCATCAGTGGGACTAGCGCGTTTTACAATGAGCAGTTCTTC	CAISGTSAFYNEQFF
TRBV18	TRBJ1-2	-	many	TGTGCCAGCTCACCAGGGCAGGATGGCTACACCTTC	CASSPGQDGYTF
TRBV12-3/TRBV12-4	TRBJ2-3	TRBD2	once	TGTGCCACCAGCTCTCCCGGGACTAGCGGGAGAATTGCAGATACGCAGTATTTT	CATSSPGTSGRIADTQYF
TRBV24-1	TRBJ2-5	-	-	TGTGCCACCAGTGAGACGGAACCTCAAGAGACCCAGTACTTC	CATSETEPQETQYF
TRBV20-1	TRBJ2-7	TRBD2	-	TGCAGTGCTAGAGACGATGGACTAGCGGGACCCTACGAGCAGTACTTC	CSARDDGLAGPYEQYF
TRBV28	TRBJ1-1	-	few	TGTGCCAGCAGTCCTCCGGGACCGGTGGCGGGGGAAGCTTTCTTT	CASSPPGPVAGEAFF
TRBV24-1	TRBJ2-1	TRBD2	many	TGTGCCACCAGTGATCCGGGACTAGCGGACCTCGATGAGCAGTTCTTC	CATSDPGLADLDEQFF
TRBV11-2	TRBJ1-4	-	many	TGTGCCAGCAGCTCCCTTCGGGACATAGAAAAACTGTTTTTT	CASSSLRDIEKLFF
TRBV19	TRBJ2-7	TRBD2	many	TGTGCCAGTAGTTCGACAGCGGGAGGAAGGGACAGACCCTACGAGCAGTACTTC	CASSSTAGGRDRPYEQYF
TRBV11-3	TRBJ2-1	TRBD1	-	TGTGCCAGCAGCCTAGGGACAGGGGGCATGTATGAGCAGTTCTTC	CASSLGTGGMYEQFF
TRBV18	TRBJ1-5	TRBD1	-	TGTGCCAGCTCACCACGAGTCTCGACAGGGATATACAGCAATCAGCCCCAGCATTTT	CASSPRVSTGIYSNQPQHF
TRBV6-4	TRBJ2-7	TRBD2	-	TGTGCCAGCACTGCCGGGACTACAACCTACGAGCAGTACTTC	CASTAGTTTYEQYF
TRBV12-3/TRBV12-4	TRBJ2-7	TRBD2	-	TGTGCCAGCAGTTTATGGGGGACTAGCGGGAGGAACTCCTACGAGCAGTACTTC	CASSLWGTSGRNSYEQYF
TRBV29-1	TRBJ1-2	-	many	TGCAGCGTTCTCCTCGGGGAGGGCTACACCTTC	CSVLLGEGYTF
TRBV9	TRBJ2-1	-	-	TGTGCCAGCAGCGAGAGGAGACTTTCTAGTGCTGAGCAGTTCTTC	CASSERRLSSAEQFF
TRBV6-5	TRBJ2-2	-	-	TGTGCCAGCAGTTGGGAGACTGACACCGGGGAGCTGTTTTTT	CASSWETDTGELFF
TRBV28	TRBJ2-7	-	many	TGTGCCAGCAGACCGGACCGGGACTCCCGACATGCCTACGAGCAGTACTTC	CASRPDRDSRHAYEQYF
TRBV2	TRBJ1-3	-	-	TGTGCCAGCCAACGGGACACCATATATTTT	CASQRDTIYF
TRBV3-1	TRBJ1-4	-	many	TGTGCCAGCAGCCAAGGACGGGCTAATGAAAAACTGTTTTTT	CASSQGRANEKLFF
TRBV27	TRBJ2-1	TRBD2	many	TGTGCCAGCAGGGCTAGCGGGGGCTACAATGAGCAGTTCTTC	CASRASGGYNEQFF
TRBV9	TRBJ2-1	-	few	TGTGCCAGCAGCGACAGGAATTACAATGAGCAGTTCTTC	CASSDRNYNEQFF
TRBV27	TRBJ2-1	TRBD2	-	TGTGCCAGCAGTTCATTAGCGGGAGTCGAGCAGTTCTTC	CASSSLAGVEQFF
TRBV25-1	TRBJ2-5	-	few	TGTGCCAGCAGTGAAAGTGGTCGGGGGAACCAAGAGACCCAGTACTTC	CASSESGRGNQETQYF
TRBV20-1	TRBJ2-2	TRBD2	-	TGCAGTGCACCCTACTCGGGACTAGCGGGAGGGAGGGGGGAGCTGTTTTTT	CSAPYSGLAGGRGELFF
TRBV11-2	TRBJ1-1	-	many	TGTGCCAGCAGCTTAGTTAACAGCAACACTGAAGCTTTCTTT	CASSLVNSNTEAFF